This T cell receptor beta chain was captured by sequencing in a study of blood T cell repertoires in COVID-19. As for the study in general: COVID-19 samples collected from the United States, Italy and Spain covered acute and convalescent phases. The cDNA or gDNA used as material had been derived from T cells, B-cell-depleted T cells, or PBMCs.

V lost 3 bases and J 3 bases, leaving 9 bases between the germline ends. This CDR3 has 13 amino acids. Germline V gene sequence: CDR1 GTSNPN, CDR2 SVGIG (reference sequence). In the original analysis: Amplification from reference gene primers served as the basis for estimated nucleated cell counts. Clones were read by immunoSEQ multiplex PCR, and TCRdb kept only the in-frame ones, dropping some. Clone size and the V and J calls come from that table; the DNA yielded D and trimming. The sample includes approximately 450,000 clones, around nine tenths of them seen just once. The sample taken for sequencing was peripheral blood. This clonotype was sampled from a woman aged 25 to 39 with acute or convalescent COVID-19. The rearrangement uses TRBV30 and TRBJ1-5, with D perhaps matching TRBD1 (5 bases). The CDR3 sequence: CAWSDSYNQPQHF. CDR3 bases: TGTGCCTGGAGCGACAGCTACAATCAGCCCCAGCATTTT.